This T cell receptor (beta chain) was captured in a study of blood T cell repertoires in COVID-19. The count of this clone is one. CDR3 length: 15 residues. Germline values: CDR1 MDHEN, CDR2 SYDVKM. Unmatched junction bases numbered 9, after V lost 6 bases and J lost 5 bases. The repertoire was sequenced with immunoSEQ multiplex PCR; TCRdb's copy has only in-frame clones and lacks some. The table lists about 240,000 clones, 86% of them singletons. The clonotype comes from a man of 80 years or more with acute or convalescent COVID-19. The source material was peripheral blood. The V call is TRBV28, the J call TRBJ2-5; 10 bases agree with TRBD1. The CDR3 spells CASSHGGQGWETQYF. The CDR3 DNA sequence: TGTGCCAGCAGCCATGGGGGACAGGGGTGGGAGACCCAGTACTTC.